A single sample is the source of the 19 T cell receptor beta chains below, sequenced in a study of T cell changes during pregnancy in multiple sclerosis. The protocol was immunoSEQ multiplex PCR, while the TCRdb copy is restricted to in-frame clones and leaves out a portion. The sample lists 28,000 or so clones; approximately 86% were seen once. Sequenced material: CD4+ T cells from peripheral blood mononuclear cells, taken in the first trimester of pregnancy. Receptor source: a female donor in good health, enrolled as a control in a pregnancy study.

The rearrangement uses TRBV5-1 and TRBJ1-2; D is unresolved. Between the trimmed V and J ends, which lost 3 bases and 0 bases, there was a span of 12 bases. The CDR3 extends over 15 amino acids. Germline V gene data show CDR1 as SGHRS and CDR2 as YFSETQ. CDR3 coding DNA: TGCGCCAGCAGCTCCCCCACGGGGACTAACTATGGCTACACCTTC. Translation: CASSSPTGTNYGYTF.

V is TRBV11-1 and J is TRBJ2-3, with 11 bases that match TRBD1. Germline-derived CDR1 and CDR2 are SGHAT and FQDESV (reference sequence). The CDR3 extends over 15 amino acids. V lost 5 bases to trimming and J lost 4 bases; unmatched junction nucleotides: 5. The CDR3 DNA follows: TGTGCCAGCAGCACGCGGACAGGGGGCGCAGATACGCAGTATTTT. Its protein is CASSTRTGGADTQYF.

This clone is a singleton in its sample. V usage is TRBV18 and J usage is TRBJ2-7; maybe TRBD1 (5 bases). CDR1 is KGHSH and CDR2 is LQKENI in the germline V gene. The CDR3 is made up of 13 amino acids. Trimming left V 3 bases short and J 2 bases short, with 8 bases between. In nucleotides, the CDR3 is TGTGCCAGCTCACCTGGGGCGGCCTACGAGCAGTACTTC. Translation: CASSPGAAYEQYF.

This clone was seen only once. The gene calls are TRBV5-8 and TRBJ1-2, with D tentatively TRBD1 (6 bases). The germline gives CDR1 SGHTS, CDR2 YDEGEE. The CDR3 has 16 residues. The V and J ends lost 4 bases and 4 bases respectively, with 20 bases between them. For the CDR3, the DNA is TGTGCCAGCAGCGACCGCGGGGGGGCGCCTGGCTATGGCTACACCTTC. This translates into CASSDRGGAPGYGYTF.

J is TRBJ1-2 and V is TRBV18, with 8 bases identical to TRBD1. Per germline, CDR1 KGHSH and CDR2 LQKENI. CDR3 length equals 17 residues. After removal of 5 bases from V and 6 bases from J, the junction contained 17 bases not matched to a gene. For the CDR3, the DNA is TGTGCCAGCTCATCTAATAAATATGGCAGGGGGCGGGATGGCTACACCTTC. Residues: CASSSNKYGRGRDGYTF.

The chain uses TRBV7-2 and TRBJ2-5; D not resolved. The CDR3 contains 16 residues. CDR1 and CDR2 from the germline V gene are SGHTA and FQGNSA. Trimming removed 5 bases at V and 1 base at J, with 17 bases between. DNA for the CDR3: TGTGCCAGCAGCCAACTTACAGCCTCTCCCCAAGAGACCCAGTACTTC. This sequence encodes CASSQLTASPQETQYF.

A few counts support this clone. V usage is TRBV6-1 and J usage is TRBJ1-1; TRBD1 matches at 7 bases. Germline V gives CDR1 MNHNS, CDR2 SASEGT. The CDR3 covers 13 residues. Trimming cost V 4 bases and J 7 bases; bases outside gene matches: 6. The CDR3 DNA reads TGTGCCAGCAGTGGGGACAGTGGGAATGAAGCTTTCTTT. It codes for CASSGDSGNEAFF.

The J gene is TRBJ1-5, the V gene TRBV7-2; 7 nucleotides match TRBD1. From germline, CDR1 is SGHTA and CDR2 FQGNSA. The J segment lost 3 bases and the V segment lost 7 bases, leaving 9 bases of the junction unmatched. The CDR3 totals 15 residues. In nucleotides, the CDR3 is TGTGCCAGCACCCTGGCCGGGACAGTCAATCAGCCCCAGCATTTT. Protein sequence: CASTLAGTVNQPQHF.

This chain links TRBV11-3 with TRBJ1-1; possible D gene TRBD1, 6 bases. Germline assignment: CDR1 SGHNT and CDR2 YENEEA. The CDR3 extends over 14 amino acids. Trimming took 4 bases from V and 0 from J, leaving 9 bases between them. The CDR3 DNA reads TGTGCCAGCAGCTCGGGACAAATGAACACTGAAGCTTTCTTT. Its translation: CASSSGQMNTEAFF.

CDR3 sequence: CASSYADSPEAFF. The CDR3, as DNA: TGTGCCAGCAGTTACGCTGACAGCCCTGAAGCTTTCTTT. This chain uses TRBV6-5 with TRBJ1-1; possibly TRBD1 for D (5 bases). CDR3 size: 13 residues. V dropped 2 bases and J dropped 6 bases, with 10 bases sitting between them. Germline V CDR1 and CDR2: MNHEY, SVGAGI.

The J gene is TRBJ1-6, the V gene TRBV9, with a weak D call TRBD1 (5 bases). The CDR3 is made up of 16 amino acids. From germline, CDR1 is SGDLS and CDR2 YYNGEE. V lost 2 bases and J lost 6, with 15 bases in between. CDR3 sequence (DNA): TGTGCCAGCAGCGTTTCCCCCGGACAAACTAATTCACCCCTCCACTTT. Translating it yields CASSVSPGQTNSPLHF.

The gene calls are TRBV18 and TRBJ2-5; D ambiguous. Trimming pared 3 bases from V and 4 bases from J, leaving 9 bases between. The V gene's germline CDR1 is KGHSH and CDR2 LQKENI. The CDR3 contains 13 residues. This CDR3 reads CASSPDLAETQYF. In nucleotides, the CDR3 is TGTGCCAGCTCACCGGATTTAGCAGAGACCCAGTACTTC.

The chain uses TRBV14 and TRBJ2-5; perhaps TRBD1 as D (6 bases). Germline V lookup: CDR1 SGHDN, CDR2 FVKESK. The CDR3 extends over 16 amino acids. Trimming took off 1 base at V and 5 bases at J, with 17 bases between the two ends. The DNA for the CDR3 is TGTGCCAGCAGCCAAGTCTCTCTAGCAAGGGGGGAGACCCAGTACTTC. This sequence encodes CASSQVSLARGETQYF.

There are a few counts of this clone. This chain connects TRBV5-5 to TRBJ1-5; D uncertain. The V gene's germline CDR1 is SGHKS and CDR2 YYEKEE (reference sequence). The V end lost 3 bases, the J end lost 6 bases, and 16 bases lay between the germline ends. The CDR3 length is 15 residues. The CDR3 nucleotides read TGTGCCAGCAGCTGGGCGGGTAGTTTGGCTCAGCCCCAGCATTTT. Amino acid sequence: CASSWAGSLAQPQHF.

The J gene is TRBJ2-7, the V gene TRBV5-1, with 8 bases lining up with TRBD1. This CDR3 spans 13 amino acids. Germline V gene lookup returns CDR1 SGHRS and CDR2 YFSETQ. J lost 2 bases, V lost 4 bases, and 2 bases had no gene match. Written as DNA, the CDR3 is TGCGCCAGCAGCGACAGGGGAGCCTACGAGCAGTACTTC. Translating gives CASSDRGAYEQYF.

This chain uses TRBV4-2 with TRBJ2-1; the match to TRBD2 covers 9 bases. Losses at the gene ends were 0 bases for V and 8 bases for J; bases not matched to a gene: 14. This CDR3 is 18 amino acids long. Germline V gene sequence: CDR1 LGHNA, CDR2 YNFKEQ. The CDR3 DNA reads TGTGCCAGCAGCCAAGAGCACGGACCGGCTAGCGGGGTCGATGAGCAGTTCTTC. Its translation: CASSQEHGPASGVDEQFF.

The chain combines TRBV25-1 with TRBJ1-3; D is uncertain. Trimming removed 2 bases from V and 2 bases from J, with 13 bases in between. The CDR3 extends over 16 amino acids. Germline-derived CDR1 and CDR2 are MGHDK and SYGVNS. CDR3 residues: CASSESWVAAGNTIYF. CDR3 nucleotide sequence: TGTGCCAGCAGTGAAAGTTGGGTAGCTGCTGGAAACACCATATATTTT.

The V call is TRBV29-1, the J call TRBJ1-2; D gene uncertain. Germline values: CDR1 SQVTM, CDR2 ANQGSEA. Trimming took off 5 bases at V and 13 bases at J, with 17 bases between the two ends. The CDR3 is 11 residues long. In DNA, the CDR3 is TGCAGCGTTTTGGAGGGCCCCTCCTCCACCTTC. Its translation is CSVLEGPSSTF.

This chain uses TRBV5-5 with TRBJ1-1; tentatively, D is TRBD1 (5 bases). V dropped 0 bases and J dropped 1 base, with 10 bases sitting between them. CDR3 length: 15 residues. CDR1 SGHKS and CDR2 YYEKEE come from the germline V gene (reference sequence). The CDR3 loop reads CASSLVGGGNTEAFF. In DNA form, the CDR3 reads TGTGCCAGCAGCTTGGTGGGGGGAGGGAACACTGAAGCTTTCTTT.